These 12 T cell receptor beta chains originate from one sample sequenced in a study of blood T cell repertoires in COVID-19. Profiling relied on immunoSEQ multiplex PCR, and the TCRdb table lists in-frame clones only, not all of them. The sample carries 100,000 to 150,000 clones, more than 80% recorded once. Source material: peripheral blood. The receptors were sampled from an elderly woman with COVID-19, enrolled during active disease.

The V gene is TRBV6-2 or TRBV6-3, the J gene TRBJ2-1; 7 bases agree with TRBD2. The CDR3 length is 15 residues. The germline V gene has CDR1 MNHEY and CDR2 SVGEGT. The V segment lost 6 bases and the J segment 8 bases; nucleotides outside the gene matches: 13. The CDR3 region is CASSPGRKRGDEQFF. The CDR3 nucleotides are TGTGCCAGCAGCCCTGGTCGAAAGCGGGGAGATGAGCAGTTCTTC.

This chain joins TRBV7-3 and TRBJ1-2; 9 nucleotides line up with TRBD1. The CDR3 totals 13 residues. V shed 4 bases and J 4 bases; nucleotides not matched to a gene: 1. The germline V gene has CDR1 SGHTA and CDR2 FQGTGA. CDR3 sequence: CASSSGQGYGYTF. CDR3 DNA: TGTGCCAGCAGCTCGGGACAGGGCTATGGCTACACCTTC.

The J gene is TRBJ2-1, the V gene TRBV7-9, with 11 bases lining up with TRBD2. With 5 bases clipped from V and 5 bases from J, the junction kept 8 bases outside the gene matches. The CDR3 runs to 16 residues. Germline assignment: CDR1 SEHNR and CDR2 FQNEAQ (reference sequence). The CDR3 coding sequence is TGTGCCAGCAGCGCCGGGACTAGCGGACCCAACAATGAGCAGTTCTTC. It yields the protein CASSAGTSGPNNEQFF.

The J gene is TRBJ2-1, the V gene TRBV18; D remains unclear. The CDR3 length is 14 residues. Germline lookup yields CDR1 KGHSH and CDR2 LQKENI. V was trimmed by 2 bases and J by 9 bases, leaving 14 bases between them. Here the CDR3 reads CASSPLAEGPEQFF. DNA of the CDR3: TGTGCCAGCTCACCATTGGCGGAAGGCCCTGAGCAGTTCTTC.

The chain joins TRBV6-5 to TRBJ2-1; D gene uncertain. Trimming cost V 5 bases and J 3 bases, with 5 bases left between them. The CDR3 contains 12 residues. Germline V gene lookup returns CDR1 MNHEY and CDR2 SVGAGI. The CDR3 coding sequence is TGTGCCAGCAGTCGACTCTACAATGAGCAGTTCTTC. Encoded protein: CASSRLYNEQFF.

The V gene is TRBV5-5, the J gene TRBJ2-3; perhaps TRBD1 as D (5 bases). The V gene's germline CDR1 is SGHKS and CDR2 YYEKEE (reference sequence). The CDR3 spans 15 residues. The germline V and J ends were trimmed by 0 bases and 0 bases, with 8 bases remaining between them. The CDR3 nucleotides are TGTGCCAGCAGCTTGGCCAGGGCGAGCACAGATACGCAGTATTTT. Translated: CASSLARASTDTQYF.

J is TRBJ2-1 and V is TRBV5-1; TRBD2 agrees at 8 bases. The germline CDR1 and CDR2 sequences are SGHRS and YFSETQ. V trimming: 0 bases; J trimming: 6 bases; junction bases outside the gene matches: 5. CDR3 length: 15 residues. The CDR3: CASSLGAGAGNEQFF. CDR3 DNA: TGCGCCAGCAGCTTGGGAGCGGGAGCGGGCAATGAGCAGTTCTTC.

The rearrangement joins TRBV2 to TRBJ1-2; unclear D gene. With 2 bases removed from V and 0 bases from J, the gap between germline ends came to 7 bases. The CDR3 loop spans 14 amino acids. CDR1 and CDR2 (germline): SNHLY, FYNNEI. CDR3 amino acids: CASSENSPNYGYTF. The CDR3, as DNA: TGTGCCAGCAGTGAAAACAGCCCTAACTATGGCTACACCTTC.

The chain joins TRBV5-4 to TRBJ2-2; 10 nucleotides align to TRBD2. The CDR3 totals 16 residues. Germline CDR1 is SGHNT and CDR2 is YYREEE (reference sequence). V was clipped by 4 bases and J by 5 bases; unmatched bases: 8. This CDR3 is CASSPMTSGPTGELFF. As DNA, the CDR3 is TGTGCCAGCAGCCCAATGACTAGCGGGCCAACCGGGGAGCTGTTTTTT.

The V gene is TRBV5-1, the J gene TRBJ2-2, with 7 bases lining up with TRBD1. The CDR3 spans 14 residues. Unmatched junction bases numbered 4, after V lost 4 bases and J lost 4 bases. Germline CDR1 is SGHRS and CDR2 is YFSETQ. CDR3 coding DNA: TGCGCCAGCAGCAACAGGGGTCCCACCGGGGAGCTGTTTTTT. As protein: CASSNRGPTGELFF. Filled out from reference TRBV5-1 and TRBJ2-2, the complete variable domain reads KAGVTQTPRYLIKTRGQQVTLSCSPISGHRSVSWYQQTPGQGLQFLFEYFSETQRNKGNFPGRFSGRQFSNSRSEMNVSTLELGDSALYLCASSNRGPTGELFFGEGSRLTVL.

DNA for the CDR3: TGTGCCAGCAGCTTGGATAGCGGCTACACCTTC. This gives the protein CASSLDSGYTF. J is TRBJ1-2 and V is TRBV7-2; D is ambiguous. Between the trimmed V and J ends, which lost 3 bases and 8 bases, there was a span of 7 bases. This CDR3 has 11 amino acids. Germline-derived CDR1 and CDR2 are SGHTA and FQGNSA.

The gene calls are TRBV19 and TRBJ1-2; the D gene is possibly TRBD1 (5 bases). This CDR3 comprises 11 residues. V was clipped by 9 bases and J by 4 bases, with 9 bases between them. The V gene's germline CDR1 is LNHDA and CDR2 SQIVND (reference sequence). CDR3 DNA: TGTGCCAGCGCCCAGGGCTATGGCTACACCTTC. Amino acids: CASAQGYGYTF.